This TCR beta chain was identified during a study of cytomegalovirus exposure and HLA in healthy donors. On this clone itself: Its antigen remains unknown.

The data were produced by immunoSEQ multiplex PCR, yet TCRdb's version contains in-frame clones alone and is incomplete. The data hold fewer than 100,000 clones, with roughly 93% observed a single time. Trimming removed 1 base at V and 2 bases at J, with 9 bases between. This CDR3 region has 15 residues. Germline lookup yields CDR1 MGHRA and CDR2 YSYEKL. Study-wide points: First-cohort TCR clusters were later found to tend to co-occur in the 90 to 150 validation repertoires.

This sequence originates from a young man in good health and CMV-seronegative. The J gene is TRBJ2-1, the V gene TRBV4-1; no clear D gene. The sample comprised PBMCs. The CDR3 loop reads CASSQAGLTYNEQFF. CDR3 nucleotide sequence: TGCGCCAGCAGCCAAGCAGGCCTTACCTACAATGAGCAGTTCTTC.